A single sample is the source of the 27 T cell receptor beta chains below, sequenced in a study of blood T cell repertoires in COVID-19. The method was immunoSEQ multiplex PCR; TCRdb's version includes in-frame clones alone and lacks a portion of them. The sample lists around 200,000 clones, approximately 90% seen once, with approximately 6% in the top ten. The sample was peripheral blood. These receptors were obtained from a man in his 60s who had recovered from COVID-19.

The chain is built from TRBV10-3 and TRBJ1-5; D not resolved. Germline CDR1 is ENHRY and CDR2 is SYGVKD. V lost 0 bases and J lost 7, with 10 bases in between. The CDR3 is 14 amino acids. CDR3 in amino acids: CAISESMGGQPQHF. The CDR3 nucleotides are TGTGCCATCAGTGAGTCGATGGGAGGCCAGCCCCAGCATTTT.

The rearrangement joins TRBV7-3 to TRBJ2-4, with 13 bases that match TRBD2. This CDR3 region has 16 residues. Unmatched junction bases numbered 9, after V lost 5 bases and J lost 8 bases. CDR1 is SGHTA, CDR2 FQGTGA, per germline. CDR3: CASSRTSGGAADIQYF. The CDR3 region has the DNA TGTGCCAGCAGCCGTACTAGCGGGGGGGCAGCGGACATTCAGTACTTC.

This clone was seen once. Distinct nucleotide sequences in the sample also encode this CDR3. Here the CDR3 DNA reads TGTGCCAGCAGCTCCGGGGTTAGATACGAGCAGTACTTC. Translated: CASSSGVRYEQYF. The chain links TRBV5-4 to TRBJ2-7; D may be TRBD2 (5 bases). Germline loops: CDR1 SGHNT, CDR2 YYREEE (reference sequence). The CDR3 covers 13 residues. The germline V and J ends were trimmed by 3 bases and 4 bases, with 11 bases remaining between them.

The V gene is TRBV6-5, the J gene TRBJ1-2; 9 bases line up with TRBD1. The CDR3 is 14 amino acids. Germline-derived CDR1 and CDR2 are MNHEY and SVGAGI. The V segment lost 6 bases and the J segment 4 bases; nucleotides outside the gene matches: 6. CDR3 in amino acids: CASRHGTGSYGYTF. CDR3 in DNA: TGTGCCAGCAGACACGGGACAGGGTCCTATGGCTACACCTTC.

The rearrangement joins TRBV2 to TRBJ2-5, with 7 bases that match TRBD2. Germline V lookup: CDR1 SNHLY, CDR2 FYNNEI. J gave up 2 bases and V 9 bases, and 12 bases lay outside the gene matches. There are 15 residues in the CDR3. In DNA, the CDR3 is TGTGCCAGTGGGCGGGGAGGGAAGGGACAAGAGACCCAGTACTTC. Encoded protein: CASGRGGKGQETQYF.

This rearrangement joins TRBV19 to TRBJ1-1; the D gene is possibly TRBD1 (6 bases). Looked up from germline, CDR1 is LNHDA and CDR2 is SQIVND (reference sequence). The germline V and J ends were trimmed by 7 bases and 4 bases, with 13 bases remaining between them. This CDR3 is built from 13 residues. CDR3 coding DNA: TGTGCCAGTAAGAGCAGGGGAATCACTGAAGCTTTCTTT. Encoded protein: CASKSRGITEAFF.

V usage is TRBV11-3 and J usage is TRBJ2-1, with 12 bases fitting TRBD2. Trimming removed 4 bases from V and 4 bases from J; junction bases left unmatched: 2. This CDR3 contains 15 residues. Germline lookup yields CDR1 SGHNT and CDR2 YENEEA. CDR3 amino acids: CASSSTSGGYNEQFF. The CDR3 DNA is TGTGCCAGCAGCTCAACTAGCGGGGGGTACAATGAGCAGTTCTTC.

The CDR3 region has the DNA TGTGCCAGCAGGGAGGGAGGGGTGCGGTACGAGCAGTACTTC. Translating it yields CASREGGVRYEQYF. The chain links TRBV28 to TRBJ2-7, with TRBD2 matching over 7 bases. Germline V CDR1 and CDR2: MDHEN, SYDVKM. J was trimmed by 4 bases and V by 6 bases; bases with no gene match: 9. CDR3 size: 14 residues. The whole variable domain, filled in from reference TRBV28 and TRBJ2-7, reads DVKVTQSSRYLVKRTGEKVFLECVQDMDHENMFWYRQDPGLGLRLIYFSYDVKMKEKGDIPEGYSVSREKKERFSLILESASTNQTSMYLCASREGGVRYEQYFGPGTRLTVT.

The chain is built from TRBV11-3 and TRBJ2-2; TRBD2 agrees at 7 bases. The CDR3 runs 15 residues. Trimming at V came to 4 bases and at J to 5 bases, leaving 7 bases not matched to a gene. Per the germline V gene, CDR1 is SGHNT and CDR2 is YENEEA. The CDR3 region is CASSSTTGGTGELFF. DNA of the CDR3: TGTGCCAGCAGCTCAACCACGGGGGGAACCGGGGAGCTGTTTTTT.

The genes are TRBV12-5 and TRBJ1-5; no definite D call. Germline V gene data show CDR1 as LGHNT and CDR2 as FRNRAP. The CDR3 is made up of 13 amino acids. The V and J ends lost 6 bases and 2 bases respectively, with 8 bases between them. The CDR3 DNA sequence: TGTGCTAGTGGGCGACAAGGCAATCAGCCCCAGCATTTT. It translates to CASGRQGNQPQHF.

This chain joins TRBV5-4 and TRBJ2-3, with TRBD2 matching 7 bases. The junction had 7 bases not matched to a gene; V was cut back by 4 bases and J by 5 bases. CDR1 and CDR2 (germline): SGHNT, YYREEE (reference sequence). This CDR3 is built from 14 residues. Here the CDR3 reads CASSDRTRGDTQYF. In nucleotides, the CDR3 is TGTGCCAGCAGCGATCGGACTAGAGGAGATACGCAGTATTTT.

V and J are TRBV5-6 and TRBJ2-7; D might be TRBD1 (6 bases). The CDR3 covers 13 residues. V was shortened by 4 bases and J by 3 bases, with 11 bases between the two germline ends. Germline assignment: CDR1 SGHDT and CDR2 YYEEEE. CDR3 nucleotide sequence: TGTGCCAGCAGCCACAGGGATTTCTACGAGCAGTACTTC. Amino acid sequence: CASSHRDFYEQYF.

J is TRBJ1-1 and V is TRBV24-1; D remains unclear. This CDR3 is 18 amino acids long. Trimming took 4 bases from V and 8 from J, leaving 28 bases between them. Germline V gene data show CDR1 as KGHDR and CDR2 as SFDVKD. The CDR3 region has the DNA TGTGCCACCAGTGAGAGGTCCATCTCCCCAGCCGGGGTGAAAGAAGCTTTCTTT. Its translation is CATSERSISPAGVKEAFF.

In nucleotides, the CDR3 is TGTGCCAGCTCAGCGGGGGTGAACACTGAAGCTTTCTTT. The encoded protein is CASSAGVNTEAFF. This chain connects TRBV18 to TRBJ1-1; D is possibly TRBD1 (5 bases). The CDR3 sequence is 13 residues long. Germline CDR1 reads KGHSH; CDR2 reads LQKENI. Deletions cut 5 bases from V and 0 bases from J, with 7 bases between.

CDR3 DNA: TGCGCCAGCCGGGCCGACAGGTTGGGCTCAGAAGCTTTCTTT. The encoded protein is CASRADRLGSEAFF. The chain has TRBV5-1 and TRBJ1-1; possibly TRBD1 for D (6 bases). Germline lookup yields CDR1 SGHRS and CDR2 YFSETQ. CDR3 length equals 14 residues. V was trimmed by 7 bases and J by 8 bases, leaving 21 bases between them.

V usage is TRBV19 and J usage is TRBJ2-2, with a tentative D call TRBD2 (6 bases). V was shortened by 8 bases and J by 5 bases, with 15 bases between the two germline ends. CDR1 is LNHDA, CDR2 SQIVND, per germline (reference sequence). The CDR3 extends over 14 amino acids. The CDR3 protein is CASSRARGTGELFF. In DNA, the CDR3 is TGTGCCAGTTCCCGCGCGCGGGGTACCGGGGAGCTGTTTTTT.

The CDR3 here is CASTPTGYEQYF. DNA of the CDR3: TGTGCCAGCACTCCAACAGGCTACGAGCAGTACTTC. The chain is built from TRBV28 and TRBJ2-7; D perhaps matches TRBD1 (5 bases). The CDR3 covers 12 residues. Trimming left V 7 bases short and J 3 bases short, with 10 bases between. Germline CDR1 is MDHEN and CDR2 is SYDVKM.

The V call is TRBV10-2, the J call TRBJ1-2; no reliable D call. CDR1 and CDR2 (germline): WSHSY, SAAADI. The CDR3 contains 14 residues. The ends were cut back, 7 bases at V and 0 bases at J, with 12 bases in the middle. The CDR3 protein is CASTPPGSNYGYTF. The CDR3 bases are TGCGCCAGCACTCCGCCCGGTTCTAACTATGGCTACACCTTC.

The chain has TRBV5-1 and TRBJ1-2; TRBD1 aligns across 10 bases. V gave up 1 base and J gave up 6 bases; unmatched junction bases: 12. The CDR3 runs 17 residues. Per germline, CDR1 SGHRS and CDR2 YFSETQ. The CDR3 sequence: CASSLQTSSGTGDGYTF. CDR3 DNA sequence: TGCGCCAGCAGCTTGCAGACGAGCTCCGGGACAGGGGATGGCTACACCTTC. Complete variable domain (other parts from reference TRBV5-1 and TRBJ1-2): KAGVTQTPRYLIKTRGQQVTLSCSPISGHRSVSWYQQTPGQGLQFLFEYFSETQRNKGNFPGRFSGRQFSNSRSEMNVSTLELGDSALYLCASSLQTSSGTGDGYTFGSGTRLTVV.

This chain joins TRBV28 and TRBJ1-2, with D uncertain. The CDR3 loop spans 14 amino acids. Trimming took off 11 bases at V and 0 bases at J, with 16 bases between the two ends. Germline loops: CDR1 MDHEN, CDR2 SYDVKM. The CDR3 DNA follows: TGTGCCTTGAGGCGGACGGGGTCTAACTATGGCTACACCTTC. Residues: CALRRTGSNYGYTF.

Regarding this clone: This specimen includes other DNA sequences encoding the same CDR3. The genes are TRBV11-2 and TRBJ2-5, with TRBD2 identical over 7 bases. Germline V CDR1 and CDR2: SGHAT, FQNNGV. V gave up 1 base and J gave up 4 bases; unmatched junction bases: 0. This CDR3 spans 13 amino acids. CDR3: CASSLGGGETQYF. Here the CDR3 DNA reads TGTGCCAGCAGCTTAGGGGGGGGAGAGACCCAGTACTTC.

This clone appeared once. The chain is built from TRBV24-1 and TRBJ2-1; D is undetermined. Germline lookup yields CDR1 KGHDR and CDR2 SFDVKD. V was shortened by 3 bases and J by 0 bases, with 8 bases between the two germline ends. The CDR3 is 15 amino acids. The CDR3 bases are TGTGCCACCAGTGATCCGACTTCCTCCTACAATGAGCAGTTCTTC. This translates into CATSDPTSSYNEQFF.

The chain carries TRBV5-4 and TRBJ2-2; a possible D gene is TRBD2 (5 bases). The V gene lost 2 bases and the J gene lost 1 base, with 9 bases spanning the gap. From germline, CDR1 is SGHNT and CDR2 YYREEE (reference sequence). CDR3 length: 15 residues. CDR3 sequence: CASSFPGRNTGELFF. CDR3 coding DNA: TGTGCCAGCAGCTTTCCGGGGAGGAACACCGGGGAGCTGTTTTTT.

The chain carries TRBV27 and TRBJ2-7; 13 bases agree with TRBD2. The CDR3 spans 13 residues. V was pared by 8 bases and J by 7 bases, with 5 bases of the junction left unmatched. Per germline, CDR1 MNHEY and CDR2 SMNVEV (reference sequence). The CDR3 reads CASRGTSGTEQYF. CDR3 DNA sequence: TGTGCCAGCCGGGGGACTAGCGGGACTGAGCAGTACTTC.

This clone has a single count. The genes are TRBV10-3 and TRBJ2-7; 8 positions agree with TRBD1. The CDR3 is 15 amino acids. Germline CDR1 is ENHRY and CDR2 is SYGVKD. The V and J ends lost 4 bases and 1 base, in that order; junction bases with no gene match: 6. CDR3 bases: TGTGCCATCAGTGCCGACAGGGGTGAATCCTACGAGCAGTACTTC. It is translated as CAISADRGESYEQYF.

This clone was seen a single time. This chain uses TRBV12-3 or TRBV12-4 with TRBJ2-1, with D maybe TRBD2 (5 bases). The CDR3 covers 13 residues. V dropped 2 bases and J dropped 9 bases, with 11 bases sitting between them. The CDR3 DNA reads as TGTGCCAGCAGTTTATATGAGGGAGTTGAGCAGTTCTTC. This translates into CASSLYEGVEQFF.

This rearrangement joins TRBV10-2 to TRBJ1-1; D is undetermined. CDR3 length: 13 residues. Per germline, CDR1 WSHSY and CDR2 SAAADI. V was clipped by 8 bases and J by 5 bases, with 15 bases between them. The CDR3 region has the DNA TGCGCCAGCCGGGTCGGAGTAACGACTGAAGCTTTCTTT. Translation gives CASRVGVTTEAFF.